In this sample, the clone carrying this T cell receptor (beta chain) turned up many times. What it binds is not known. One junction end disagrees with the germline gene, perhaps due to a read error. Per germline, CDR1 ENHRY and CDR2 SYGVKD. The CDR3 length is 16 residues. The data were taken from a study of neurological immune-mediated disorders. The study, taken as a whole, reports: When repertoires were grouped phylogenetically, those of 18 of 34 multiple sclerosis patients fell into one related-CDR3 cluster, a possible signature. HTLV-1-associated myelopathy had the most TCR clonal expansion, whereas multiple sclerosis had the least (lower than in healthy controls).

5'RACE with 10-nucleotide random UMIs produced the cDNA. Via MiXCR, TCRdb re-called the 5' RACE reads, giving one row per CDR3 protein. The sample includes tens of thousands of distinct CDR3 sequences, approximately 2.8% of them seen just once. This clonotype was obtained from a woman in her 30s with multiple sclerosis. This chain joins TRBV10-3 and TRBJ1-2, with 7 bases identical to TRBD1. Specimen: PBMCs. The CDR3: CAISQSKKGADYGYTF. CDR3 sequence (DNA): TGTGCCATCAGTCAGTCGAAGAAGGGGGCGGACTATGGCTACACCTTC.